This is a list of T cell receptor beta chains from one sample in a study of a mutant IDH1 vaccine in newly diagnosed glioma. Sequenced by immunoSEQ multiplex PCR; TCRdb stores in-frame clones only, minus some. There are roughly 43,000 clones in the sample; roughly 80% occur only once, and about 2.2% lies in the top ten. No antigen is known for these receptors. This material consisted of PBMCs, taken from a glioma patient whose treatment included an IDH1 peptide vaccine. These receptors were taken from a woman aged 18-35 years with glioma. Some clones in this sample may be carry-over from other donors' samples. Both conserved end residues are part of each CDR3. A D gene is named only where the DNA matches it firmly. Clone size appears in some rows only: once, few, many, or a class for an expanded clone.

J | V | D | size | CDR3 | DNA
TRBJ1-5 | TRBV5-6 | NA | once | CASSLFPQGHQPQHF | TGTGCCAGCAGCTTGTTTCCCCAGGGCCATCAGCCCCAGCATTTT
TRBJ1-2 | TRBV5-8 | NA | NA | CASSSDRFYGYTF | TGTGCCAGCAGCTCGGACAGATTCTATGGCTACACCTTC
TRBJ1-6 | TRBV19 | NA | NA | CASRFLGDFNSPLHF | TGTGCCAGTAGGTTCCTGGGGGATTTTAATTCACCCCTCCACTTT
TRBJ1-4 | TRBV12-5 | NA | NA | CASGLLGEKLFF | TGTGCTAGTGGTTTACTGGGGGAAAAACTGTTTTTT
TRBJ1-1 | TRBV14 | TRBD1 | NA | CASSQPSQGSLNTEAFF | TGTGCCAGCAGCCAACCTTCACAGGGGTCGTTAAACACTGAAGCTTTCTTT
TRBJ2-3 | TRBV27 | NA | NA | CASTHTQPGGGTQYF | TGTGCCAGCACCCATACCCAGCCAGGCGGAGGTACGCAGTATTTT
TRBJ2-7 | TRBV9 | TRBD1 | NA | CASSAGTGHEQYF | TGTGCCAGCAGCGCCGGGACAGGGCACGAGCAGTACTTC
TRBJ1-2 | TRBV27 | TRBD1 | NA | CASSRQGFYGYTF | TGTGCCAGCAGTCGACAGGGGTTCTATGGCTACACCTTC
TRBJ2-1 | TRBV5-8 | NA | once | CASTFKQGIQRGEQFF | TGTGCCAGCACCTTCAAACAGGGAATTCAACGCGGTGAGCAGTTCTTC
TRBJ2-2 | TRBV5-1 | TRBD1 | NA | CASSPRTGGGTGELFF | TGCGCCAGCAGCCCGCGGACAGGGGGGGGCACCGGGGAGCTGTTTTTT